Given below is one T cell receptor (beta chain) in context. The repertoire was sequenced with immunoSEQ multiplex PCR; TCRdb's copy has only in-frame clones and lacks some. Among roughly 200,000 clones listed, over 80% were seen once. Per the germline V gene, CDR1 is DFQATT and CDR2 is SNEGSKA (reference sequence). The CDR3 is made up of 15 amino acids. The V gene lost 3 bases and the J gene lost 4 bases, with 16 bases spanning the gap. The data belong to a study of blood T cell repertoires in COVID-19. Participants reported their clinical history, and cohort assignment relied on those reports. The receptor was isolated from a woman in her thirties who had been exposed to COVID-19. The V gene is TRBV20-1, the J gene TRBJ2-1; a weak D match, TRBD2 (7 bases). Material: PBMCs or T cells enriched from blood (not recorded which). The DNA for the CDR3 is TGCAGTGCTAGTGGGGGGGGCAGGGTGTACAATGAGCAGTTCTTC. Translation: CSASGGGRVYNEQFF.